This T cell receptor beta chain stems from a study of radiation and T cells in renal cell carcinoma. Study overall: Nephrectomy followed 15 Gy stereotactic body radiation by 4 weeks.

The CDR3 length is 16 residues. With V trimmed by 3 bases and J by 1 base, 8 bases remained unmatched. Germline V gene sequence: CDR1 MNHNS, CDR2 SASEGT. As to time point: blood 2 weeks post-SBRT. Described treatment: 15 Gy SBRT to primary tumor, nephrectomy 4 weeks later. Radiation-treated patients gave blood at baseline, week 2 and week 4. Clear cell pathology was present in this patient's renal cell carcinoma. Study-wide results and caveats: Top tumor clonotypes rose in blood 2 weeks post-radiation, then contracted.

As to this clone: As yet, its antigen is unknown.

The repertoire was sequenced with immunoSEQ multiplex PCR; TCRdb's copy has only in-frame clones and lacks some. The sample has some 150,000 clones; roughly 87% are singletons. The source was blood, collected from a patient whose treatment included radiotherapy and nephrectomy. The gene calls are TRBV6-1 and TRBJ2-5; 7 bases fit TRBD2. This TCR came from a woman between 45 and 60 years old with renal cell carcinoma. The CDR3 sequence: CASSDLGREGQETQYF. The CDR3 nucleotides are TGTGCCAGCAGTGATTTGGGCAGGGAGGGCCAAGAGACCCAGTACTTC.